The rows below give T cell receptor beta chains drawn from one sample of a study of cytomegalovirus exposure and HLA in healthy donors. Sequencing used immunoSEQ multiplex PCR; TCRdb keeps in-frame clones, though not all of them. The sample lists about 140,000 clones, 55% to 80% occurring once. Sequencing was carried out using PBMCs. These receptors came from a woman in her 40s in good health and CMV-seronegative. The CDR3 runs from the conserved cysteine through the conserved F or W. A D gene is named only where the DNA matches it firmly. A clone size is listed for some rows: how often the clone was seen (once, few, many), or a class if it is expanded.

D gene,V gene,J gene,clone size,CDR3 protein,CDR3 DNA
.,TRBV19,TRBJ1-5,few,CASSILSDSNQPQHF,TGTGCCAGTAGTATACTGAGTGATAGCAATCAGCCCCAGCATTTT
.,TRBV6-6,TRBJ1-1,.,CASSSTGSRTEAFF,TGTGCCAGCAGCTCCACAGGGTCTCGCACTGAAGCTTTCTTT
.,TRBV4-2,TRBJ2-1,few,CASSRPGGTYNEQFF,TGTGCCAGCAGCCGCCCCGGGGGTACCTACAATGAGCAGTTCTTC
TRBD1,TRBV2,TRBJ2-5,.,CASEGGGETQYF,TGTGCCAGCGAAGGGGGCGGGGAGACCCAGTACTTC
TRBD2,TRBV7-9,TRBJ2-5,.,CASSLERRGGNQETQYF,TGTGCCAGCAGCTTAGAGAGGCGGGGGGGAAACCAAGAGACCCAGTACTTC
.,TRBV9,TRBJ1-2,.,CASSQTNYGYTF,TGTGCCAGCAGCCAGACTAACTATGGCTACACCTTC
.,TRBV19,TRBJ1-2,.,CASSIGRVGYTF,TGTGCCAGTAGTATCGGCAGGGTTGGCTACACCTTC
.,TRBV6-5,TRBJ1-1,.,CASSGTGYSTEAFF,TGTGCCAGCAGTGGTACAGGTTACTCCACTGAAGCTTTCTTT
TRBD1,TRBV7-9,TRBJ2-5,.,CASRSSGTGEETQYF,TGTGCCAGCAGGTCCTCCGGGACAGGGGAAGAGACCCAGTACTTC
.,TRBV5-8,TRBJ2-3,.,CASSLISTDTQYF,TGTGCCAGCAGCTTGATAAGCACAGATACGCAGTATTTT
.,TRBV5-4,TRBJ1-1,.,CASTSQGVTEAFF,TGTGCCAGCACCAGCCAGGGTGTCACTGAAGCTTTCTTT
TRBD1,TRBV6-1,TRBJ2-6,.,CASSATGGSGANVLTF,TGTGCCAGCAGTGCGACAGGGGGCTCTGGGGCCAACGTCCTGACTTTC
TRBD2,TRBV5-1,TRBJ2-5,.,CASSLDPLAGGQETQYF,TGCGCCAGCAGCTTGGACCCCCTAGCGGGGGGGCAAGAGACCCAGTACTTC
.,TRBV27,TRBJ2-3,.,CASSLSQGLTDTQYF,TGTGCCAGCAGTTTATCACAGGGCTTGACAGATACGCAGTATTTT
.,TRBV18,TRBJ1-1,few,CASSPGLKDTEAFF,TGTGCCAGCTCACCGGGACTTAAGGACACTGAAGCTTTCTTT
.,TRBV10-1,TRBJ1-3,.,CASSEGASGNTIYF,TGCGCCAGCAGTGAAGGGGCATCTGGAAACACCATATATTTT
.,TRBV19,TRBJ1-2,.,CASSIAATANYGYTF,TGTGCCAGTAGTATCGCCGCCACAGCTAACTATGGCTACACCTTC
TRBD1,TRBV5-1,TRBJ1-2,.,CASSSEDRGNRGYTF,TGCGCCAGCAGCTCAGAGGACAGGGGGAATCGTGGCTACACCTTC
TRBD1,TRBV7-8,TRBJ1-1,.,CASSWTGGNTEAFF,TGTGCCAGCAGTTGGACAGGCGGGAACACTGAAGCTTTCTTT
TRBD1,TRBV6-1,TRBJ1-6,.,CASKSGQGNSPLHF,TGTGCCAGCAAGTCGGGACAGGGAAATTCACCCCTCCACTTT
.,TRBV7-3,TRBJ1-6,.,CASSQNGRDNSPLHF,TGTGCCAGCAGCCAAAACGGGAGAGATAATTCACCCCTCCACTTT
TRBD1,TRBV29-1,TRBJ2-2,few,CSVDKKGQGQPGELFF,TGCAGCGTTGACAAGAAGGGCCAGGGACAGCCCGGGGAGCTGTTTTTT
.,TRBV4-1,TRBJ1-1,.,CASSQDPASGTEAFF,TGCGCCAGCAGCCAAGATCCGGCGTCGGGCACTGAAGCTTTCTTT
.,TRBV2,TRBJ1-2,few,CASSVDSDGYTF,TGTGCCAGCAGTGTGGACAGCGATGGCTACACCTTC
.,TRBV14,TRBJ2-6,few,CASSQGPPNVLTF,TGTGCCAGCAGCCAAGGGCCACCCAACGTCCTGACTTTC
TRBD1,TRBV7-2,TRBJ2-4,.,CASSPRTGPIQYF,TGTGCCAGCAGCCCAAGGACAGGGCCGATTCAGTACTTC
.,TRBV2,TRBJ1-3,.,CASSADSSSGNTIYF,TGTGCCAGCAGCGCTGACAGCAGCTCTGGAAACACCATATATTTT
.,TRBV5-1,TRBJ2-2,.,CASSLAGLPNTGELFF,TGCGCCAGCAGCTTGGCCGGGTTGCCGAACACCGGGGAGCTGTTTTTT
TRBD2,TRBV9,TRBJ2-3,.,CASSVKTGLAGADTQYF,TGTGCCAGCAGCGTCAAAACCGGACTAGCTGGAGCAGATACGCAGTATTTT
.,TRBV19,TRBJ2-2,once,CASSIIAGELFF,TGTGCCAGTAGTATCATAGCCGGGGAGCTGTTTTTT
TRBD1,TRBV4-1,TRBJ2-1,.,CASSRSTGGGYNEQFF,TGCGCCAGCAGCCGCTCCACAGGGGGCGGATACAATGAGCAGTTCTTC
.,TRBV28,TRBJ1-1,.,CASSRLEKAFF,TGTGCCAGCAGCCGCTTGGAGAAAGCTTTCTTT
TRBD1,TRBV5-1,TRBJ2-7,.,CASSPGQGRLYEQYF,TGCGCCAGCAGCCCCGGACAGGGGCGGCTCTACGAGCAGTACTTC
TRBD1,TRBV7-8,TRBJ1-5,.,CASSFDRGNQPQHF,TGTGCCAGCAGCTTCGACAGGGGCAATCAGCCCCAGCATTTT
.,TRBV29-1,TRBJ2-3,.,CSVVSLVDTQYF,TGCAGCGTTGTCTCACTTGTGGATACGCAGTATTTT
TRBD1,TRBV9,TRBJ1-1,.,CASSVTGGDTEAFF,TGTGCCAGCAGCGTCACAGGGGGGGACACTGAAGCTTTCTTT
.,TRBV11-2,TRBJ1-1,.,CASSHNLRTEAFF,TGTGCCAGCAGCCATAATTTGCGGACTGAAGCTTTCTTT
.,TRBV19,TRBJ1-6,.,CASQTGANSPLHF,TGTGCTAGCCAAACTGGGGCTAATTCACCCCTCCACTTT
TRBD2,TRBV5-1,TRBJ2-1,.,CASSSAGGSYNEQFF,TGCGCCAGCAGCTCAGCGGGGGGCTCCTACAATGAGCAGTTCTTC
TRBD1,TRBV29-1,TRBJ2-7,.,CSVAGTRGKTYEQYF,TGCAGCGTAGCCGGGACCAGGGGGAAGACCTACGAGCAGTACTTC
TRBD1,TRBV9,TRBJ1-2,.,CASSVGTGGYGYTF,TGTGCCAGCAGCGTAGGGACAGGGGGCTATGGCTACACCTTC
TRBD2,TRBV6-1,TRBJ2-3,.,CASSVTTSGGRDTQYF,TGTGCCAGCAGTGTGACGACTAGCGGGGGAAGAGATACGCAGTATTTT
.,TRBV6-5,TRBJ1-2,few,CASSAGANYGYTF,TGTGCCAGCAGCGCAGGGGCTAACTATGGCTACACCTTC
.,TRBV5-1,TRBJ1-2,.,CASSQTQGRGYTF,TGCGCCAGCAGTCAAACCCAGGGGCGCGGCTACACCTTC
TRBD2,TRBV6-5,TRBJ2-5,.,CASSVTSGGQETQYF,TGTGCCAGCAGTGTAACTAGCGGGGGGCAAGAGACCCAGTACTTC
.,TRBV19,TRBJ1-5,.,CASRQHLSNQPQHF,TGTGCCAGCCGACAGCACCTTAGCAATCAGCCCCAGCATTTT
.,TRBV4-1,TRBJ1-2,once,CASSPTAAVSYGYTF,TGCGCCAGCAGCCCTACCGCGGCAGTTAGCTATGGCTACACCTTC
TRBD1,TRBV29-1,TRBJ1-4,.,CSVAPGGNEKLFF,TGCAGCGTTGCCCCAGGGGGGAATGAAAAACTGTTTTTT
.,TRBV7-2,TRBJ1-3,.,CASSLVGEYSGNTIYF,TGTGCCAGCAGCTTAGTTGGGGAGTACTCTGGAAACACCATATATTTT
TRBD1,TRBV2,TRBJ2-2,.,CASSAGQGAATGELFF,TGTGCCAGCAGTGCCGGGCAGGGGGCCGCCACCGGGGAGCTGTTTTTT
.,TRBV5-1,TRBJ2-1,.,CASSLVTAGNEQFF,TGCGCCAGCAGCTTGGTGACGGCGGGCAATGAGCAGTTCTTC
.,TRBV5-4,TRBJ2-1,.,CASSLVPGNLGSEQFF,TGTGCCAGCAGCTTGGTCCCAGGGAACCTCGGGAGTGAGCAGTTCTTC
.,TRBV7-9,TRBJ1-2,.,CASSLAAGTRDITNYGYTF,TGTGCCAGCAGCTTAGCTGCGGGGACCCGAGATATCACTAACTATGGCTACACCTTC
.,TRBV7-9,TRBJ1-6,.,CASSLDPGGHSPLHF,TGTGCCAGCAGCTTAGATCCGGGGGGTCACTCACCCCTCCACTTT
.,TRBV6-5,TRBJ1-5,few,CASNNGGSEQPQHF,TGTGCCAGCAATAACGGGGGGTCGGAACAGCCCCAGCATTTT
TRBD1,TRBV28,TRBJ2-3,.,CASRLQGPQGADTQYF,TGTGCCAGCAGGTTACAGGGGCCGCAGGGGGCAGATACGCAGTATTTT
.,TRBV19,TRBJ2-2,.,CAAADWTGELFF,TGTGCAGCAGCGGACTGGACCGGGGAGCTGTTTTTT
.,TRBV19,TRBJ1-2,.,CASSAGQYSVGYTF,TGTGCCAGTAGTGCAGGACAGTACTCTGTTGGCTACACCTTC
TRBD1,TRBV6-5,TRBJ1-2,many,CASSYDGTGSYTF,TGTGCCAGCAGTTACGACGGGACAGGGAGCTACACCTTC